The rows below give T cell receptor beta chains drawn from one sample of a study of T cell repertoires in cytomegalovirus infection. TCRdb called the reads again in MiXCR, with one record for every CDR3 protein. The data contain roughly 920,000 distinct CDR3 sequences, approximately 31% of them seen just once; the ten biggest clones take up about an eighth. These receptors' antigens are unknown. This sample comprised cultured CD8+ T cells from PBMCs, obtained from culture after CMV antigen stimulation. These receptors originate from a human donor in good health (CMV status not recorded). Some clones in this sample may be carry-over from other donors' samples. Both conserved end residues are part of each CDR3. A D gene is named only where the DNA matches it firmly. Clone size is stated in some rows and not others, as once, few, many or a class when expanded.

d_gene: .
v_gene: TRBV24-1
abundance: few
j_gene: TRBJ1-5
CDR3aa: CATSDRRSNQPQHF
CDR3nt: TGTGCCACCAGTGACCGGAGAAGCAATCAGCCCCAGCATTTT

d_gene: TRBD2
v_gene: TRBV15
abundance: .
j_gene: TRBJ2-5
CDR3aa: CATSRELAGGRQETQYF
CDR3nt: TGTGCCACCAGCAGAGAACTAGCGGGGGGCCGTCAAGAGACCCAGTACTTC

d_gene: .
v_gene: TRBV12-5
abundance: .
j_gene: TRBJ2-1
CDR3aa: CASEFGDWGQFF
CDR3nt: TGTGCTAGTGAATTTGGAGATTGGGGACAGTTCTTC

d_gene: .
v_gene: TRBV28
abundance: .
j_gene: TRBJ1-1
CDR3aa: CASSLVPTGEAFF
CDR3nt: TGTGCCAGCAGTTTAGTCCCGACCGGAGAAGCTTTCTTT

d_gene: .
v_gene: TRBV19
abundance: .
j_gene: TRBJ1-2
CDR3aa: CASTVGPYGYTF
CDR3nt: TGTGCCAGTACCGTCGGCCCCTATGGCTACACCTTC

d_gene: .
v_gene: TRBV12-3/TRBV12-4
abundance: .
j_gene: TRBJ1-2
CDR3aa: CASSLRLYGYTF
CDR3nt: TGTGCCAGCAGTTTACGGCTTTATGGCTACACCTTC

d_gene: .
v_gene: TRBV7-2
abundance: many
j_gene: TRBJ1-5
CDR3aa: CASSLGWGYQPQHF
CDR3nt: TGTGCCAGCAGCTTAGGATGGGGGTATCAGCCCCAGCATTTT

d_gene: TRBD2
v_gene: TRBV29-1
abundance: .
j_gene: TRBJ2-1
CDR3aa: CSVEAGSGGPSSYNEQFF
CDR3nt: TGCAGCGTTGAAGCGGGAAGCGGGGGCCCAAGCTCCTACAATGAGCAGTTCTTC

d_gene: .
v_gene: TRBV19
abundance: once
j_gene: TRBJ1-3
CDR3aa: CASFDHRNTIYF
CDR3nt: TGTGCCAGTTTTGATCATCGAAACACCATATATTTT

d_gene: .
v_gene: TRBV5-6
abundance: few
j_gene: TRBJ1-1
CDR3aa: CASSSYSMNTEAFF
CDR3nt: TGTGCCAGCAGCTCCTACAGCATGAACACTGAAGCTTTCTTT

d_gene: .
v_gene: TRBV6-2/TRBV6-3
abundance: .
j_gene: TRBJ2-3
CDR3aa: CASSYGSTYTQYF
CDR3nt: TGTGCCAGCAGTTATGGATCTACCTATACGCAGTATTTT

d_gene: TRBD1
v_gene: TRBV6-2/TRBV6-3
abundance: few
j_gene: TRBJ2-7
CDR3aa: CASGSWDRGSYEQYF
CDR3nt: TGTGCCAGCGGGTCCTGGGACAGGGGGTCCTACGAGCAGTACTTC

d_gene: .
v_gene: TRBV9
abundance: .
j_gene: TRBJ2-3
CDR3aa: CASSVLPGSTDTQYF
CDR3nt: TGTGCCAGCAGCGTCTTGCCGGGGAGCACAGATACGCAGTATTTT

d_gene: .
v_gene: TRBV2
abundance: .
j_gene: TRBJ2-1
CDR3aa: CASWGGNEQFF
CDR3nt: TGTGCCAGCTGGGGAGGAAATGAGCAGTTCTTC

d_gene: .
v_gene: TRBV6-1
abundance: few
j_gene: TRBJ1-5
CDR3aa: CASSEDRGLGNQPQHF
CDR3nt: TGTGCCAGCAGTGAAGATAGGGGACTGGGCAATCAGCCCCAGCATTTT

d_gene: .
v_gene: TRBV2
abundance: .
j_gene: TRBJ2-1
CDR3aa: CASSDFGGSGLGEQFF
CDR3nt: TGTGCCAGCAGTGACTTCGGGGGTTCTGGATTGGGTGAGCAGTTCTTC

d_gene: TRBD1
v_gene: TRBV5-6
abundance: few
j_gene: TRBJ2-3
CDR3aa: CASSLLEGGVLTDTQYF
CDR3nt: TGTGCCAGCAGCTTGTTAGAAGGGGGCGTTCTCACAGATACGCAGTATTTT

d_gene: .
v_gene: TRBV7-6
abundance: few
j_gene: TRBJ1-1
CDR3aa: CASSPLTSLNTEAFF
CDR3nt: TGTGCCAGCAGCCCGTTGACTTCCTTGAACACTGAAGCTTTCTTT

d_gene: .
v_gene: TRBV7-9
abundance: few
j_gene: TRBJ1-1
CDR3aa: CASSSDPDSLSTEAFF
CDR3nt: TGTGCCAGCAGCTCGGACCCTGACTCCTTAAGTACTGAAGCTTTCTTT

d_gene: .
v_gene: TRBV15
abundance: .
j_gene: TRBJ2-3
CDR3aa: CATSSGTAEGTDTQYF
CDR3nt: TGTGCCACCAGCAGTGGAACAGCGGAGGGCACAGATACGCAGTATTTT

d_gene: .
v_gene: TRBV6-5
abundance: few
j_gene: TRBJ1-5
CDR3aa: CASSLSIQGQPQHF
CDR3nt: TGTGCCAGCAGCCTCTCCATCCAGGGTCAGCCCCAGCATTTT

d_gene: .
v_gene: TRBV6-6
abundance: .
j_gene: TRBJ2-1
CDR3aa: CASSYSTAADSYNEQFF
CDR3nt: TGTGCCAGCAGTTACTCCACGGCAGCCGACTCCTACAATGAGCAGTTCTTC

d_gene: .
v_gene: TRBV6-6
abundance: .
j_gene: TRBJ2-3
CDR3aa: CASSYSEGDDTQYF
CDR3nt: TGTGCCAGCAGTTACTCGGAGGGGGACGATACGCAGTATTTT

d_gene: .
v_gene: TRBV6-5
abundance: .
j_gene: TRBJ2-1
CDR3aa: CASRKIERVNEQFF
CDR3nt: TGTGCCAGCAGAAAAATCGAAAGGGTCAATGAGCAGTTCTTC

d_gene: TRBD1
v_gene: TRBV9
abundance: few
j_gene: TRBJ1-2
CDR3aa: CASGTVYGYTF
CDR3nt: TGTGCCAGCGGGACAGTCTATGGCTACACCTTC

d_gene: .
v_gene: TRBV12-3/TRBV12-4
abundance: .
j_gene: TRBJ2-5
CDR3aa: CASSFKRAVFTQYF
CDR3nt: TGTGCCAGCAGTTTTAAAAGGGCAGTTTTTACCCAGTACTTC

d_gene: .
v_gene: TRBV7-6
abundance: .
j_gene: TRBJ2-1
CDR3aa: CASSLEVGNEQFF
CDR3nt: TGTGCCAGCAGCTTAGAAGTGGGGAATGAGCAGTTCTTC

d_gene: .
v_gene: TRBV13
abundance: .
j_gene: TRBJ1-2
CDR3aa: CASSLGLAGANYGYTF
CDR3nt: TGTGCCAGCAGCTTAGGCCTGGCAGGGGCTAACTATGGCTACACCTTC

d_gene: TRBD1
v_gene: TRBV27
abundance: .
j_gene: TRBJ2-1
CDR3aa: CASQPHRGRYKQFF
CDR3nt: TGTGCCAGCCAACCCCACAGGGGGCGGTATAAGCAGTTCTTC

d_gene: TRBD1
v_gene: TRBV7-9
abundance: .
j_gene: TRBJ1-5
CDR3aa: CASSSQGSHQPQHF
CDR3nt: TGTGCCAGCAGCTCACAGGGGAGCCATCAGCCCCAGCATTTT

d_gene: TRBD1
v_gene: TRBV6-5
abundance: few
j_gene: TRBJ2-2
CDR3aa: CASSPQGDTGELFF
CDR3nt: TGTGCCAGCAGTCCACAGGGGGACACCGGGGAGCTGTTTTTT

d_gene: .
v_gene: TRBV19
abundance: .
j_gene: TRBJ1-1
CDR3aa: CASSITSTSNTEAFF
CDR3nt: TGTGCCAGTAGTATAACATCTACATCGAACACTGAAGCTTTCTTT

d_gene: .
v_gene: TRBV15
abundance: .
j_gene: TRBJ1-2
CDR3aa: CATSDRLYGYTF
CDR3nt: TGTGCCACCAGCGATCGTCTCTATGGCTACACCTTC

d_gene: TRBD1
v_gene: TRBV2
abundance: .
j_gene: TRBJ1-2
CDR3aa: CARGTGGTYGYTF
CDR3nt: TGTGCCAGGGGGACAGGGGGCACCTATGGCTACACCTTC

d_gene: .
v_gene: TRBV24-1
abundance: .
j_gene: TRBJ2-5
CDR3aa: CATSDFGRDGETQYF
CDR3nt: TGTGCCACCAGTGATTTTGGCAGGGACGGAGAGACCCAGTACTTC

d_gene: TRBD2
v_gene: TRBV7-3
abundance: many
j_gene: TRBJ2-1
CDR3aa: CASSTLAGGWNEQFF
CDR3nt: TGTGCCAGCAGCACCCTAGCGGGGGGGTGGAATGAGCAGTTCTTC

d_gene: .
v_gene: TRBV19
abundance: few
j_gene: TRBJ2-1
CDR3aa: CASSIIDEQFF
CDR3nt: TGTGCCAGTAGTATAATCGATGAGCAGTTCTTC

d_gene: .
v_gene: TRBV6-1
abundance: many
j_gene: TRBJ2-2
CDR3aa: CASSEFRGTGELFF
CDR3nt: TGTGCCAGCAGTGAGTTCAGGGGCACCGGGGAGCTGTTTTTT

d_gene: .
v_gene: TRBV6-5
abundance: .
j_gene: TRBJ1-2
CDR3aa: CASSFDQAANYGYTF
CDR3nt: TGTGCCAGCAGTTTCGACCAGGCAGCTAACTATGGCTACACCTTC

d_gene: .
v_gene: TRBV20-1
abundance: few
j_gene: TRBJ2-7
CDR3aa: CSARDGRSYEQYF
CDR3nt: TGCAGTGCTAGAGATGGACGATCCTACGAGCAGTACTTC

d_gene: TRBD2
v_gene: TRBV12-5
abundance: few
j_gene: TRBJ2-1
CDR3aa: CASGLVIAGRYNEQFF
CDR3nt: TGTGCTAGTGGTTTGGTAATAGCGGGGAGGTACAATGAGCAGTTCTTC